These T cell receptor beta chains were read from a single sample in a study of regulatory T cells in long-lasting Graves disease. TCRdb processed the multiplex PCR reads anew with MiXCR; each CDR3 protein has one entry. The repertoire holds under 450,000 distinct CDR3 sequences, with about 17% as singletons. These data also formed part of another study, on T cells in Graves' hyperthyroidism and ophthalmopathy.

The material sequenced was peripheral blood mononuclear cells (PBMCs), taken at new diagnosis, from a patient treated with antithyroid drugs. These receptors were obtained from a woman aged 18 to 35 with Graves disease. CDR3s include the opening cysteine and the closing phenylalanine or tryptophan. Each record gives: D gene, V gene, J gene, clone size, CDR3 protein, CDR3 DNA. D genes are given only for firm matches. Size is omitted from some rows. Given values are once, few, many or a class for expanded clones.

D gene: TRBD1
V gene: TRBV11-2
J gene: TRBJ1-6
clone size: few
CDR3 protein: CASSPGQGLFYNSPLHF
CDR3 DNA: TGTGCCAGCAGCCCGGGACAGGGACTCTTTTATAATTCACCCCTCCACTTT

D gene: TRBD2
V gene: TRBV11-1
J gene: TRBJ2-5
clone size: many
CDR3 protein: CASSYILAGGQETQYF
CDR3 DNA: TGTGCCAGCAGTTATATACTAGCGGGAGGGCAAGAGACCCAGTACTTC

D gene: TRBD1
V gene: TRBV5-1
J gene: TRBJ1-6
clone size: few
CDR3 protein: CASSRMEGTDNSPLHF
CDR3 DNA: TGCGCCAGCAGCCGGATGGAAGGGACAGATAATTCACCCCTCCACTTT

D gene: -
V gene: TRBV7-3
J gene: TRBJ1-1
clone size: many
CDR3 protein: CASSSTYSNTEAFF
CDR3 DNA: TGTGCCAGCAGCTCTACATATTCGAACACTGAAGCTTTCTTT

D gene: -
V gene: TRBV28
J gene: TRBJ2-5
clone size: many
CDR3 protein: CASSLGFQETQYF
CDR3 DNA: TGTGCCAGCAGTTTAGGCTTCCAAGAGACCCAGTACTTC

D gene: -
V gene: TRBV20-1
J gene: TRBJ1-5
clone size: many
CDR3 protein: CSAAGPRVGQPQHF
CDR3 DNA: TGCAGTGCAGCGGGCCCCCGGGTCGGCCAGCCCCAGCATTTT

D gene: TRBD2
V gene: TRBV4-1
J gene: TRBJ2-1
clone size: -
CDR3 protein: CASSQELASNEQFF
CDR3 DNA: TGCGCCAGCAGCCAAGAACTAGCGAGCAATGAGCAGTTCTTC

D gene: -
V gene: TRBV6-2/TRBV6-3
J gene: TRBJ1-6
clone size: few
CDR3 protein: CASSRTASYNSPLHF
CDR3 DNA: TGTGCCAGCAGTCGGACTGCCTCCTATAATTCACCCCTCCACTTT

D gene: TRBD2
V gene: TRBV28
J gene: TRBJ2-7
clone size: many
CDR3 protein: CASSSRTSGTYEQYF
CDR3 DNA: TGTGCCAGCAGTTCCCGGACTAGCGGAACCTACGAGCAGTACTTC

D gene: -
V gene: TRBV24-1
J gene: TRBJ2-5
clone size: -
CDR3 protein: CATSVAGQQETQYF
CDR3 DNA: TGTGCCACCAGTGTGGCGGGACAACAAGAGACCCAGTACTTC

D gene: TRBD1
V gene: TRBV2
J gene: TRBJ2-7
clone size: -
CDR3 protein: CASSLSGTGVLTEQYF
CDR3 DNA: TGTGCCAGCAGTTTGTCCGGGACAGGGGTGTTAACCGAGCAGTACTTC

D gene: TRBD2
V gene: TRBV5-1
J gene: TRBJ2-1
clone size: many
CDR3 protein: CASSLTSGRADEQFF
CDR3 DNA: TGCGCCAGCAGCCTAACTAGCGGGAGGGCAGATGAGCAGTTCTTC

D gene: -
V gene: TRBV18
J gene: TRBJ2-3
clone size: many
CDR3 protein: CASSPRQASTDTQYF
CDR3 DNA: TGTGCCAGCTCACCGCGGCAGGCAAGCACAGATACGCAGTATTTT

D gene: TRBD2
V gene: TRBV29-1
J gene: TRBJ2-5
clone size: -
CDR3 protein: CSVERGRLSETQYF
CDR3 DNA: TGCAGCGTTGAGCGCGGGAGGCTTTCGGAGACCCAGTACTTC

D gene: -
V gene: TRBV7-8
J gene: TRBJ1-2
clone size: -
CDR3 protein: CASSPKAGRDGYTF
CDR3 DNA: TGTGCCAGCAGCCCAAAAGCGGGGAGAGATGGCTACACCTTC

D gene: -
V gene: TRBV10-1
J gene: TRBJ2-2
clone size: many
CDR3 protein: CSPRRETGTGELFF
CDR3 DNA: TGCTCCCCCCGGCGGGAAACCGGTACCGGGGAGCTGTTTTTT

D gene: -
V gene: TRBV28
J gene: TRBJ2-2
clone size: few
CDR3 protein: CASSYPGARTGELFF
CDR3 DNA: TGTGCCAGCAGTTATCCAGGGGCGCGCACCGGGGAGCTGTTTTTT

D gene: -
V gene: TRBV12-3/TRBV12-4
J gene: TRBJ2-7
clone size: few
CDR3 protein: CASSLFRQVAYEQYF
CDR3 DNA: TGTGCCAGCAGTTTATTTCGGCAGGTTGCCTACGAGCAGTACTTC

D gene: -
V gene: TRBV11-2
J gene: TRBJ1-2
clone size: few
CDR3 protein: CASSLSTGAYGYTF
CDR3 DNA: TGTGCCAGCAGCTTATCTACGGGCGCCTACGGCTACACCTTC

D gene: TRBD1
V gene: TRBV7-9
J gene: TRBJ2-7
clone size: -
CDR3 protein: CASSRTGRDRYEQYF
CDR3 DNA: TGTGCCAGCAGCCGGACAGGTCGCGACCGTTACGAGCAGTACTTC

D gene: -
V gene: TRBV12-3/TRBV12-4
J gene: TRBJ2-1
clone size: many
CDR3 protein: CASSPLPGGNEQFF
CDR3 DNA: TGTGCCAGCAGCCCTCTCCCAGGGGGGAATGAGCAGTTCTTC